This T cell receptor (beta chain) was documented in a study of regulatory T cells in long-lasting Graves disease (dated by TCRdb to the early 2020s). Looking at the study overall: To count as having persistent Graves' disease, a patient had to have received antithyroid drug treatment for over 5 years with TSH receptor autoantibodies remaining persistently positive. Persistent Graves' disease patients were compared with newly diagnosed Graves' disease patients by peripheral blood TCR sequencing and RNA sequencing. The study took place in China and was registered as a clinical trial. A total of some 35 samples underwent TCR sequencing: roughly 13 from persistent and roughly 20 from newly diagnosed Graves' disease patients. In the clinical cohort, patients with persistent Graves' disease had used antithyroid drugs for an average of around 10 years. Results the study describes overall, beyond this receptor: Persistent disease showed preferential use of TRBV28, TRBJ1-2 and TRBJ2-5, whereas newly diagnosed disease favored TRBV20-1 and TRBJ2-1. Persistent Graves' disease patients showed lower TCR Shannon entropy and fewer highly expanded clones than newly diagnosed patients, suggesting clonal expansion. A larger number of public clonotypes was shared among persistent patients (fewer than 3,000) than among newly diagnosed patients (approximately 930). Only the TCR beta chain was sequenced and analyzed. As a limitation, the authors acknowledged that the small sample size may reduce accuracy. Only peripheral blood was studied, because thyroid tissue, the primary lesion, was inaccessible.

To note about this clonotype: It has no known antigen specificity. Base qualities are not provided; no much larger clone lies one nucleotide away.

Explained via the paper, the time point label denotes: persistent/refractory GD, antithyroid drugs over 5 years with positive TRAb. RNA was extracted from PBMCs in TRIzol for both TCR sequencing and RNA sequencing. The diagnosis of Graves' disease followed American Thyroid Association guidelines. The patients came from an endocrinology department in Xi'an, China. From each patient, approximately 10 milliliters of peripheral blood was collected into an EDTA anticoagulant tube. Ficoll Paque Plus density gradient separation was used to isolate PBMCs, and no additional T cell sorting was done. An Agilent 2100 Bioanalyzer and agarose gel were used to check RNA quality, and a NanoDrop 2000 was used to measure RNA concentration. Its CDR3 holds 16 amino acids, cysteine through phenylalanine. Of all the DNA, just the CDR3 is kept, 48 bases in frame from base 1. CDR1 and CDR2 are read off the germline V gene (reference sequence) as SGHAT and FQDESV. The junction carries 12 bases between V and J, which are trimmed by 1 base and 3 bases respectively.

The library came from multiplex PCR. Sequencing took place on an Illumina HiSeq 4000. CDR3 regions were amplified by Arm-PCR with iRepertoire HTBI primers to construct TCR beta libraries. PCR products were gel purified before sequencing. In the source study's methods: Gene usage analysis of CDR3 amino acid clonotypes used the 55 to 65 TRBV and about 13 TRBJ segments found across samples. COPE and FqMerger were used to merge the filtered high-quality paired reads into contigs. BLAST was used to align contigs to the IMGT TRBV, TRBD and TRBJ reference genes, and CDR3 was defined following IMGT. Any clonotype with a frequency above 0.1% was counted as a highly expanded clone. Shannon entropy was used to measure repertoire diversity, and the Gini coefficient was used to measure V-J evenness. A clonotype was considered public if more than one individual shared it. TCRdb trimmed public reads at Q25 via fastp, called clones via MiXCR and kept in-frame beta chains. Rows matching on CDR3 protein sequence are summarized as one entry with the most common DNA and genes. The V and J calls and clone size are TCRdb's, not the authors'. The sample profile shows about 470,000 distinct CDR3 sequences; around a fifth of them were found once. About 7% of the sample is taken by the ten largest.

This sample comprised peripheral blood mononuclear cells (PBMCs), obtained when the disease was refractory, from a patient treated with antithyroid drugs. The clonotype was recovered from a female donor with Graves disease. The sequence is built from TRBV11-1 and TRBJ2-2; confidence is insufficient to name the D gene. The CDR3 sequence is CASSLGAETYTGELFF. The nucleotides read TGTGCCAGCAGCTTAGGGGCCGAGACTTACACCGGGGAGCTGTTTTTT.